Shown below are 28 T cell receptor beta chains from a single sample sequenced in a study of technical replicates of blood from a few donors. Generated by immunoSEQ multiplex PCR, the TCRdb table keeps only in-frame clones and is missing some. The table has fewer than 100,000 clones, about 97% seen once. The specimen sequenced was T cells isolated from PBMCs. These receptors all come from a human donor in good health.

The chain has TRBV28 and TRBJ2-1; 11 bases agree with TRBD1. J was trimmed by 6 bases and V by 6 bases; bases with no gene match: 7. CDR1 MDHEN and CDR2 SYDVKM come from the germline V gene. The CDR3 is made up of 15 amino acids. The CDR3 sequence: CASRLGTGGRNEQFF. CDR3 coding DNA: TGTGCCAGCAGACTAGGGACAGGGGGTCGCAATGAGCAGTTCTTC.

The rearrangement links TRBV4-1 to TRBJ2-1; 7 bases are a match to TRBD2. Germline assignment: CDR1 MGHRA and CDR2 YSYEKL. There are 18 residues in the CDR3. Trimming cost V 0 bases and J 7 bases; bases outside gene matches: 15. The CDR3 reads CASSQDLVGTIGMNEQFF. DNA for the CDR3: TGCGCCAGCAGCCAAGATCTAGTGGGGACTATAGGAATGAATGAGCAGTTCTTC.

The chain recombines TRBV2 with TRBJ1-2, with 10 bases fitting TRBD1. The CDR3 sequence is 16 residues long. Germline V lookup: CDR1 SNHLY, CDR2 FYNNEI. The J segment lost 6 bases and the V segment lost 1 base, leaving 8 bases of the junction unmatched. The CDR3 DNA reads as TGTGCCAGCAGTGAAGACGGGGAGGGGACAGGGGATGGCTACACCTTC. As protein: CASSEDGEGTGDGYTF.

The V and J genes are TRBV6-6 and TRBJ2-5; 9 positions match TRBD1. Germline-derived CDR1 and CDR2 are MNHNY and SVGAGI (reference sequence). This CDR3 comprises 13 residues. V lost 11 bases to trimming and J lost 5 bases; unmatched junction nucleotides: 9. The CDR3 loop is CAAKHRGQETQYF. The CDR3 bases are TGTGCCGCCAAACACAGGGGGCAGGAGACCCAGTACTTC.

J is TRBJ2-5 and V is TRBV19; D is perhaps TRBD2 (5 bases). CDR1 and CDR2 from the germline V gene are LNHDA and SQIVND (reference sequence). The CDR3 covers 13 residues. V dropped 10 bases and J dropped 4 bases, with 16 bases sitting between them. CDR3 in amino acids: CATALGTRETQYF. CDR3 coding DNA: TGTGCCACCGCACTAGGTACCAGAGAGACCCAGTACTTC.

This chain connects TRBV5-1 to TRBJ2-5; TRBD2 matches 10 bases. The germline V gene encodes CDR1 SGHRS and CDR2 YFSETQ. Trimming took 4 bases from V and 5 from J; bases not matched to a gene: 11. This CDR3 is built from 16 residues. The chain's CDR3 is CASSKDLGTSVETQYF. CDR3 nucleotide sequence: TGCGCCAGCAGCAAGGACCTAGGGACTAGCGTTGAGACCCAGTACTTC.

This clone was recorded only once. V and J are TRBV7-9 and TRBJ2-7; possible D gene TRBD2, 6 bases. The CDR3 length is 15 residues. Germline CDR1 SEHNR, CDR2 FQNEAQ (reference sequence). The ends were cut back, 4 bases at V and 6 bases at J, with 19 bases in the middle. CDR3 amino acids: CASSYRDLGLGEQYF. The CDR3 bases are TGTGCCAGCAGCTACCGGGACTTGGGCCTCGGCGAGCAGTACTTC.

The chain combines TRBV29-1 with TRBJ1-6, with D tentatively TRBD1 (6 bases). The CDR3 is 15 amino acids. Germline CDR1 is SQVTM and CDR2 is ANQGSEA. Trimming took off 6 bases at V and 6 bases at J, with 18 bases between the two ends. The CDR3 DNA reads as TGCAGCGTAACCTTGGGGGCGCAGAGTAATTCACCCCTCCACTTT. It yields the protein CSVTLGAQSNSPLHF.

The chain carries TRBV28 and TRBJ1-1; the match to TRBD1 covers 8 bases. V lost 6 bases and J lost 0; bases outside the gene matches: 9. The CDR3 totals 16 residues. The germline gives CDR1 MDHEN, CDR2 SYDVKM. The CDR3: CASSPGGLVMNTEAFF. Written as DNA, the CDR3 is TGTGCCAGCAGCCCAGGGGGCCTCGTTATGAACACTGAAGCTTTCTTT.

The chain links TRBV7-9 to TRBJ2-1; D is unclear. There are 12 residues in the CDR3. Germline lookup yields CDR1 SEHNR and CDR2 FQNEAQ (reference sequence). V was shortened by 2 bases and J by 4 bases, with 3 bases between the two germline ends. The CDR3 DNA reads as TGTGCCAGCAGCTTATCGTACAATGAGCAGTTCTTC. It specifies CASSLSYNEQFF.

The chain employs TRBV5-4 and TRBJ2-1; D gene ambiguous. CDR1 and CDR2 (germline): SGHNT, YYREEE (reference sequence). CDR3 length: 16 amino acids. Trimming shortened V by 0 bases and J by 6 bases, and 16 bases separated the two germline ends. The CDR3 nucleotides are TGTGCCAGCAGCTTGGATGGGTCTAGAGGTGGCAATGAGCAGTTCTTC. Encoded protein: CASSLDGSRGGNEQFF. Complete variable domain (other parts from reference TRBV5-4 and TRBJ2-1): ETGVTQSPTHLIKTRGQQVTLRCSSQSGHNTVSWYQQALGQGPQFIFQYYREEENGRGNFPPRFSGLQFPNYSSELNVNALELDDSALYLCASSLDGSRGGNEQFFGPGTRLTVL.

CDR3 sequence: CASSIGTSAEQYF. As DNA, the CDR3 is TGTGCCAGCAGCATCGGGACTAGCGCCGAGCAGTACTTC. The chain recombines TRBV5-4 with TRBJ2-7, with 10 nucleotides matching TRBD2. V shed 4 bases, J shed 6 bases, and the junction held 4 bases outside the gene matches. Germline CDR1 and CDR2: SGHNT and YYREEE (reference sequence). The CDR3 has 13 amino acids.

The chain couples TRBV15 to TRBJ2-3; TRBD2 agrees at 13 bases. Germline CDR1 LNHNV, CDR2 YYDKDF (reference sequence). CDR3 size: 18 residues. V trimming: 0 bases; J trimming: 4 bases; junction bases outside the gene matches: 7. The CDR3 sequence: CATSRDVGLAGDSDTQYF. Written as DNA, the CDR3 is TGTGCCACCAGCAGAGATGTTGGACTAGCGGGAGATTCAGATACGCAGTATTTT. The entire variable domain, with the rest obtained from reference TRBV15 and TRBJ2-3, is as follows: DAMVIQNPRYQVTQFGKPVTLSCSQTLNHNVMYWYQQKSSQAPKLLFHYYDKDFNNEADTPDNFQSRRPNTSFCFLDIRSPGLGDTAMYLCATSRDVGLAGDSDTQYFGPGTRLTVL.

This clone was observed once. This sequence joins TRBV28 and TRBJ1-1; possibly TRBD1 for D (5 bases). CDR1 is MDHEN and CDR2 is SYDVKM in the germline V gene. The CDR3 is 14 amino acids. Deletions cut 2 bases from V and 1 base from J, with 8 bases between. CDR3 bases: TGTGCCAGCAGTTTACACAGGAAGAACACTGAAGCTTTCTTT. Translation gives CASSLHRKNTEAFF.

The chain joins TRBV11-2 to TRBJ1-4; no clear D gene. This CDR3 region has 15 residues. The germline gives CDR1 SGHAT, CDR2 FQNNGV. The germline V and J ends were trimmed by 6 bases and 8 bases, with 19 bases remaining between them. The CDR3 protein is CASRDDSSGKEKLFF. CDR3 DNA sequence: TGTGCCAGCAGGGACGACTCCTCGGGAAAGGAAAAACTGTTTTTT.

V usage is TRBV9 and J usage is TRBJ2-1, with TRBD1 as a possible D gene (6 bases). Trimming removed 3 bases from V and 4 bases from J, with 14 bases in between. Germline CDR1 SGDLS, CDR2 YYNGEE. This CDR3 spans 15 amino acids. As DNA, the CDR3 is TGTGCCAGCAGCGCCCTGGGGGCGGAATACAATGAGCAGTTCTTC. Amino acid sequence: CASSALGAEYNEQFF.

The J gene is TRBJ2-7, the V gene TRBV28, with 8 bases fitting TRBD2. V shed 7 bases and J 5 bases; nucleotides not matched to a gene: 13. Per germline, CDR1 MDHEN and CDR2 SYDVKM. The CDR3 loop spans 15 amino acids. CDR3 nucleotides: TGTGCCAGCAACTCCCAACGGGGGGGGGCCCACGAGCAGTACTTC. Its protein product is CASNSQRGGAHEQYF. The full variable domain, with the rest looked up from reference TRBV28 and TRBJ2-7, is DVKVTQSSRYLVKRTGEKVFLECVQDMDHENMFWYRQDPGLGLRLIYFSYDVKMKEKGDIPEGYSVSREKKERFSLILESASTNQTSMYLCASNSQRGGAHEQYFGPGTRLTVT.

CDR3 loop: CASSKLTGELFF. In DNA form, the CDR3 reads TGTGCCAGCAGTAAACTCACCGGGGAGCTGTTTTTT. This rearrangement joins TRBV25-1 to TRBJ2-2, with D unresolved. V was pared by 5 bases and J by 4 bases, with 5 bases between. Germline V gives CDR1 MGHDK, CDR2 SYGVNS. This CDR3 is built from 12 residues.

DNA for the CDR3: TGTGCCATCAGTTTAGAACAGGGGTCGCTTGGCTACACCTTC. This translates into CAISLEQGSLGYTF. The chain has TRBV10-3 and TRBJ1-2, with 7 bases lining up with TRBD1. The CDR3 extends over 14 amino acids. With 5 bases clipped from V and 7 bases from J, the junction kept 10 bases outside the gene matches. CDR1 is ENHRY, CDR2 SYGVKD, per germline.

The V call is TRBV5-1, the J call TRBJ2-1, with TRBD2 matching over 10 bases. This CDR3 comprises 17 residues. In germline, CDR1 is SGHRS, CDR2 YFSETQ. The trim removed 5 bases at V and 2 bases at J, leaving 10 bases unmatched. The DNA for the CDR3 is TGCGCCAGCAGTTCTTTAGCGGGGGGACACGCCTACAATGAGCAGTTCTTC. It encodes CASSSLAGGHAYNEQFF.

The chain links TRBV28 to TRBJ2-7; 7 nucleotides align to TRBD2. Germline V gives CDR1 MDHEN, CDR2 SYDVKM. V lost 3 bases, J lost 1 base, and 6 bases stayed unmatched. CDR3 size: 15 residues. CDR3 in amino acids: CASSFGEGGSYEQYF. CDR3 nucleotide sequence: TGTGCCAGCAGTTTCGGGGAGGGTGGTTCCTACGAGCAGTACTTC.

This clone was seen only once. J is TRBJ2-7 and V is TRBV11-3; D unclear. Germline V gene lookup returns CDR1 SGHNT and CDR2 YENEEA. With 0 bases removed from V and 4 bases from J, the gap between germline ends came to 10 bases. The CDR3 contains 14 residues. This CDR3 is CASSLDPETYEQYF. The CDR3 coding sequence is TGTGCCAGCAGCTTAGATCCGGAGACTTACGAGCAGTACTTC.

This clone was seen just once. This chain links TRBV7-9 with TRBJ2-7, with D unclear. CDR3 length: 12 residues. The V gene's germline CDR1 is SEHNR and CDR2 FQNEAQ (reference sequence). V was trimmed by 5 bases and J by 6 bases, leaving 11 bases between them. The DNA for the CDR3 is TGTGCCAGCAGCCCCGTCGGTGCCGAGCAGTACTTC. Its translation is CASSPVGAEQYF.

The chain links TRBV6-6 to TRBJ1-5, with 9 bases aligning to TRBD1. The CDR3 extends over 15 amino acids. V gave up 4 bases and J gave up 2 bases; unmatched junction bases: 3. Per germline, CDR1 MNHNY and CDR2 SVGAGI (reference sequence). The CDR3 reads CASSWGQGGNQPQHF. CDR3 sequence (DNA): TGTGCCAGCAGTTGGGGACAGGGAGGCAATCAGCCCCAGCATTTT.

V is TRBV27 and J is TRBJ1-5; 10 bases are a match to TRBD1. Germline assignment: CDR1 MNHEY and CDR2 SMNVEV (reference sequence). The CDR3 has 16 residues. V lost 4 bases, J lost 3 bases, and 6 bases stayed unmatched. Written as DNA, the CDR3 is TGTGCCAGCAGTTCCGCCGGGACAGGGGACAATCAGCCCCAGCATTTT. Its translation is CASSSAGTGDNQPQHF.

The chain couples TRBV5-1 to TRBJ2-2, with a tentative D call TRBD2 (6 bases). V lost 4 bases and J 4 bases, leaving 17 bases between the germline ends. This CDR3 is built from 16 residues. Per germline, CDR1 SGHRS and CDR2 YFSETQ. The CDR3 region is CASSPRDLFSTGELFF. The CDR3, as DNA: TGCGCCAGCAGCCCCCGGGACTTATTCTCCACCGGGGAGCTGTTTTTT.

This chain uses TRBV9 with TRBJ2-5; D uncertain. The CDR3 extends over 14 amino acids. Looked up from germline, CDR1 is SGDLS and CDR2 is YYNGEE. Trimming cost V 3 bases and J 7 bases, with 16 bases left between them. The CDR3 loop is CASSETAMTGTQYF. CDR3 nucleotides: TGTGCCAGCAGCGAAACGGCGATGACTGGGACCCAGTACTTC.

The gene calls are TRBV29-1 and TRBJ2-5; 11 bases line up with TRBD2. Germline loops: CDR1 SQVTM, CDR2 ANQGSEA. The CDR3 spans 14 residues. Unmatched junction bases numbered 9, after V lost 7 bases and J lost 5 bases. CDR3 sequence: CSGLAGGPRETQYF. CDR3 in DNA: TGCAGCGGGTTAGCGGGAGGGCCGAGGGAGACCCAGTACTTC.